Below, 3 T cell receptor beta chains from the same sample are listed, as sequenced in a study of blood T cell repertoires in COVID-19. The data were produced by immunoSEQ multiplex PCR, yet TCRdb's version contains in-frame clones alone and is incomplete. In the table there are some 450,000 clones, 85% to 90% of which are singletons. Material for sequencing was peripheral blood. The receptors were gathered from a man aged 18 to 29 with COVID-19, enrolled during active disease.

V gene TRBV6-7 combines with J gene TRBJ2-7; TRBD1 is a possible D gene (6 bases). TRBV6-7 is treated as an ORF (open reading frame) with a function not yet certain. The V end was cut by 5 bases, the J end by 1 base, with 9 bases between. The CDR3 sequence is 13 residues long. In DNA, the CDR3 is TGTGCCAGCAGTCGTCAGGGGTCCTACGAGCAGTACTTC. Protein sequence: CASSRQGSYEQYF.

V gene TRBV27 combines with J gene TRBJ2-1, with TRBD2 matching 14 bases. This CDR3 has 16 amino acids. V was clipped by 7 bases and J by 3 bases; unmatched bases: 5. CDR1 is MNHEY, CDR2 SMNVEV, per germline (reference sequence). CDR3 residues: CASKPGLAGDYNEQFF. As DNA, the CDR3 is TGTGCCAGCAAACCGGGACTAGCGGGGGACTACAATGAGCAGTTCTTC.

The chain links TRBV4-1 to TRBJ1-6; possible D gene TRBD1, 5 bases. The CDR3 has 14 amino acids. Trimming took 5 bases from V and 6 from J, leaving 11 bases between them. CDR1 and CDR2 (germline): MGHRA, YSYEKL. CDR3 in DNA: TGCGCCAGCAGCTCCCGACAGCTTAATTCACCCCTCCACTTT. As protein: CASSSRQLNSPLHF.